This TCR beta chain was documented in a study of blood T cell repertoires in COVID-19. Germline values: CDR1 MNHEY, CDR2 SVGAGI. The CDR3 loop spans 12 amino acids. Trimming pared 6 bases from V and 3 bases from J, leaving 9 bases between. Sequenced by immunoSEQ multiplex PCR; TCRdb stores in-frame clones only, minus some. The sample shows around 97,000 clones, about 90% of them seen only once. The J gene is TRBJ2-7, the V gene TRBV6-5, with D maybe TRBD1 (5 bases). Sequencing was done on a sample of peripheral blood. The TCR sequence derives from a human donor in a cohort sampled during active COVID-19. CDR3 in DNA: TGTGCCAGCAGCCTCGACAGCTACGAGCAGTACTTC. Its protein product is CASSLDSYEQYF.